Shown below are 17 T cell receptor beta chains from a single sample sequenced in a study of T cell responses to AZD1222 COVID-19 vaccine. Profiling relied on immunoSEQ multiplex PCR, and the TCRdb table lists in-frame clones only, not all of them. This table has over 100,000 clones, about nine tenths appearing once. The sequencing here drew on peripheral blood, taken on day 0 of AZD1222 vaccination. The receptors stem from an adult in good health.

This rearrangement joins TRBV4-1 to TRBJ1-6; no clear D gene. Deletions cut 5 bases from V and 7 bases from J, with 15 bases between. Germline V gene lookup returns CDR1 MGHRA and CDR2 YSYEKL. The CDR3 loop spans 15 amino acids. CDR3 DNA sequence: TGCGCCAGCAGCTCCACGGTTGGGCGGAATTCACCCCTCCACTTT. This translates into CASSSTVGRNSPLHF.

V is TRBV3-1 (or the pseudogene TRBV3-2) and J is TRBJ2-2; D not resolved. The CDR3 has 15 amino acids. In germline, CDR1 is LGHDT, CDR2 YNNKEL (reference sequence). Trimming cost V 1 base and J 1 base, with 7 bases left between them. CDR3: CASSQGWENTGELFF. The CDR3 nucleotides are TGTGCCAGCAGCCAAGGTTGGGAGAACACCGGGGAGCTGTTTTTT.

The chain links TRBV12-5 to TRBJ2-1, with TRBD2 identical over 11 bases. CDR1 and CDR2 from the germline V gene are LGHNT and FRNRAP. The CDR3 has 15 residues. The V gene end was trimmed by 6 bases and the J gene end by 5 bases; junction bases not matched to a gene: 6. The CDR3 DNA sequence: TGTGCTAGTGGCAATACTAGCGGGAGCAACAATGAGCAGTTCTTC. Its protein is CASGNTSGSNNEQFF.

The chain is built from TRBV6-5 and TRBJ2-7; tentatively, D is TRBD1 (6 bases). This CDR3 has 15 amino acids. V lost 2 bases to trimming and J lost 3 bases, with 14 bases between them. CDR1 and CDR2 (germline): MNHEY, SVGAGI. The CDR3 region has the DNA TGTGCCAGCAGTTACGGGGGCTTAGGGGTCTACGAGCAGTACTTC. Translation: CASSYGGLGVYEQYF.

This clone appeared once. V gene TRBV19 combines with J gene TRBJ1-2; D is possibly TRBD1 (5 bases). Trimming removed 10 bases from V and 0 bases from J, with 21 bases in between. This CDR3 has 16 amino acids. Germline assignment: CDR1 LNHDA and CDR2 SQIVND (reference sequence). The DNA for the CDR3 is TGTGCCACCACGAACGCGCGAGAAGGGGCTAACTATGGCTACACCTTC. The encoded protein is CATTNAREGANYGYTF.

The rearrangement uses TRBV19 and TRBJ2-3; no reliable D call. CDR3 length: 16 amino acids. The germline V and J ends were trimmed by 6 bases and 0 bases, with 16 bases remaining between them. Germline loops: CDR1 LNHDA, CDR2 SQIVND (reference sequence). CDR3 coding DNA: TGTGCCAGTAGGCGTACGGCGGCATCTAGCACAGATACGCAGTATTTT. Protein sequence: CASRRTAASSTDTQYF.

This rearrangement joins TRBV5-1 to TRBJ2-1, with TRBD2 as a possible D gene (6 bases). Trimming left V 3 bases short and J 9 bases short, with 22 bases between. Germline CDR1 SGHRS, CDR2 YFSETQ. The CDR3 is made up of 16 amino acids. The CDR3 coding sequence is TGCGCCAGCAGCTCAAAACCGGGACTCCCTGGGGGTGAGCAGTTCTTC. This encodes CASSSKPGLPGGEQFF.

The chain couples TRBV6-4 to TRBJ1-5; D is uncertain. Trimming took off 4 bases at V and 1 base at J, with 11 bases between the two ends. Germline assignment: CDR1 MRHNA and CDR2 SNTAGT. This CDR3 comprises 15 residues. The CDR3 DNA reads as TGTGCCAGCAGTGTCCCGGAGAGAAGCAATCAGCCCCAGCATTTT. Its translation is CASSVPERSNQPQHF.

This chain's CDR3 is CASSSGQGYGYTF. In nucleotides, the CDR3 is TGTGCCAGCAGTTCTGGACAGGGCTATGGCTACACCTTC. This rearrangement joins TRBV6-5 to TRBJ1-2; 8 nucleotides line up with TRBD1. Trimming at V came to 4 bases and at J to 4 bases, leaving 2 bases not matched to a gene. The germline V gene has CDR1 MNHEY and CDR2 SVGAGI. This CDR3 is 13 amino acids long.

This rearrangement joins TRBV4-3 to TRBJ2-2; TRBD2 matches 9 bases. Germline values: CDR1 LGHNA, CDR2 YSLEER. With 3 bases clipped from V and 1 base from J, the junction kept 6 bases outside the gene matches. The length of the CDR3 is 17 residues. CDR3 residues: CASSHPPRGGNTGELFF. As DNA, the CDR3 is TGCGCCAGCAGCCACCCCCCGCGGGGGGGGAACACCGGGGAGCTGTTTTTT.

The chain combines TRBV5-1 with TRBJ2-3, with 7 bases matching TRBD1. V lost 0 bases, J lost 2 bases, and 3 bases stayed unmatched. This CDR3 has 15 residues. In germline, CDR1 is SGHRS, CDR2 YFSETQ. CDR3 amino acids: CASSLEGQTTDTQYF. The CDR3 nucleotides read TGCGCCAGCAGCTTGGAGGGACAGACCACAGATACGCAGTATTTT.

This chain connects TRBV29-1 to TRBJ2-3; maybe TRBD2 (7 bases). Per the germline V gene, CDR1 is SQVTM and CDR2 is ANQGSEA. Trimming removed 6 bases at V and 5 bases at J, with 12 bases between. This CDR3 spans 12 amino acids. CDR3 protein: CSVRGGGDTQYF. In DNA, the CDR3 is TGCAGCGTGCGAGGGGGGGGAGATACGCAGTATTTT.

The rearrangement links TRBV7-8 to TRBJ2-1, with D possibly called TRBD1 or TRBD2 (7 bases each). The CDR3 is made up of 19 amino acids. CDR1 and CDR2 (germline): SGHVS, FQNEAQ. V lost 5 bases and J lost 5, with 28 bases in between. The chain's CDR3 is CASSRLTVPGGANDNEQFF. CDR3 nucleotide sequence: TGTGCCAGCAGCCGCCTAACTGTCCCAGGGGGGGCGAACGACAATGAGCAGTTCTTC.

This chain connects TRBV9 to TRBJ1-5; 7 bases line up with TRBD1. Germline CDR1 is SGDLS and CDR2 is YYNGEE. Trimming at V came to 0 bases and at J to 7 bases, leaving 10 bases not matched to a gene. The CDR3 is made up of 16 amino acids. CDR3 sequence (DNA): TGTGCCAGCAGCGTAGACGGGTCAGGGGGAGGGCAGCCCCAGCATTTT. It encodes CASSVDGSGGGQPQHF.

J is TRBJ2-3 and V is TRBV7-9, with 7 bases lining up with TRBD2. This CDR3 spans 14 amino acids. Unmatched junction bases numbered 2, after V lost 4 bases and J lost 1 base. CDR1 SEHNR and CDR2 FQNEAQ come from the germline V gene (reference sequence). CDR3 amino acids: CASSSRGGTDTQYF. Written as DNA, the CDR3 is TGTGCCAGCAGCTCCCGGGGGGGCACAGATACGCAGTATTTT.

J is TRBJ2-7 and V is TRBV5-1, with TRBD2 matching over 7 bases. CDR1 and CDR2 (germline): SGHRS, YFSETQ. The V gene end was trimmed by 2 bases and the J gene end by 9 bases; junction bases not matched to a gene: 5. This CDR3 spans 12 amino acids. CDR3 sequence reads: CASSFAGVGQYF. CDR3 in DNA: TGCGCCAGCAGCTTCGCGGGAGTCGGGCAGTACTTC.

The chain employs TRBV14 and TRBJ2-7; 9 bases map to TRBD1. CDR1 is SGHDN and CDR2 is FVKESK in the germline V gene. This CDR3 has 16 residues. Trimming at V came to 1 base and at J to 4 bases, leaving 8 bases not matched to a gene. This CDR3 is CASSQGGTGISYEQYF. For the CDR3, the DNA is TGTGCCAGCAGCCAAGGGGGGACAGGGATCTCGTACGAGCAGTACTTC.